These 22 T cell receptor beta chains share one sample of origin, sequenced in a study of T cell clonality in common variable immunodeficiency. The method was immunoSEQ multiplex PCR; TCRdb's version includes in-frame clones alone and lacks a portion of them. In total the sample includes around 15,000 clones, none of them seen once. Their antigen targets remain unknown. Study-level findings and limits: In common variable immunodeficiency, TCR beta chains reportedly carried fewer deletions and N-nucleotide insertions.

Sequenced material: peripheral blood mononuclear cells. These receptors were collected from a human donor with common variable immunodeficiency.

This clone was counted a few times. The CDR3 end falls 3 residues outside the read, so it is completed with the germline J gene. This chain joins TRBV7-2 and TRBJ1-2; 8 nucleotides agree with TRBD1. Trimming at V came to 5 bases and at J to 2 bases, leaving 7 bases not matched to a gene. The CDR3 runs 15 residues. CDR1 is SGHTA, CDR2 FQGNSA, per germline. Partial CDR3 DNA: TGTGCCAGCAGCACCTTGGGACAGGCGAACTATGGC. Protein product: CASSTLGQANYG. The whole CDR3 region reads CASSTLGQANYGYTF.

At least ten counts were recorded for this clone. CDR3 DNA (partial): TGCAGTAAACAGGGAAATGGC. This encodes CSKQGNG. From start to end, the CDR3 is CSKQGNGYTF. J is TRBJ1-2 and V is TRBV20-1; perhaps TRBD1 as D (6 bases). The read finishes 3 residues shy of the CDR3 end, and the germline J gene is used to complete it. CDR3 length equals 10 residues. Germline CDR1 and CDR2: DFQATT and SNEGSKA (reference sequence). The ends were cut back, 8 bases at V and 6 bases at J, with 10 bases in the middle.

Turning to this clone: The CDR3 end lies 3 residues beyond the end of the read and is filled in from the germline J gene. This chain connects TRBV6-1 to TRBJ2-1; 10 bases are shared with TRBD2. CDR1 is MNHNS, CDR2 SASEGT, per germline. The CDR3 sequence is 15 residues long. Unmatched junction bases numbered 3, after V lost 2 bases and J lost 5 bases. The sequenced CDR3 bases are TGTGCCAGCAGTGAACGGACTAGCGGAAACAATGAG. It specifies CASSERTSGNNE. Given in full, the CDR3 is CASSERTSGNNEQFF.

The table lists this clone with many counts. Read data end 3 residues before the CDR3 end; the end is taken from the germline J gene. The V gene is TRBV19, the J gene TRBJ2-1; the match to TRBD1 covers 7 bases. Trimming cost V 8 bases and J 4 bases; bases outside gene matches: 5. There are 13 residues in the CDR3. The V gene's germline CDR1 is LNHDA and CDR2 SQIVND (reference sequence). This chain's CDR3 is CASQKQGYNEQFF. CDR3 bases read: TGTGCCAGTCAAAAACAGGGGTACAATGAG.

CDR3 DNA, as far as it was read: TGCGCCAGCAGCTTGGGCGGGGGCTACGAG. This codes for CASSLGGGYE. The CDR3 reads in full as CASSLGGGYEQYF. The V and J genes are TRBV5-1 and TRBJ2-7; TRBD2 matches at 7 bases. The read terminates 3 residues before the CDR3 end, so the remaining end is supplied by the germline J gene. V was pared by 0 bases and J by 3 bases, with 0 bases of the junction left unmatched. There are 13 residues in the CDR3. Germline CDR1 is SGHRS and CDR2 is YFSETQ.

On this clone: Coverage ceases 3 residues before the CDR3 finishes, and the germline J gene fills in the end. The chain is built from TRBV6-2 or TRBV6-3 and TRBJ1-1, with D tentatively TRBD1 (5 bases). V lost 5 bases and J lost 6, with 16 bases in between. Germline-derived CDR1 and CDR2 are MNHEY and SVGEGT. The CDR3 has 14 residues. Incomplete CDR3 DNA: TGTGCCAGCAGTCGACCGGTTTCAGGGCCTGAA. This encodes CASSRPVSGPE. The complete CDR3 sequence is CASSRPVSGPEAFF.

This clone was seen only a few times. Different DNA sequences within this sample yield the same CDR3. This CDR3 is CASSLDRDTEAFF. CDR3 DNA, as far as it was read: TGTGCCAGCAGTCTGGACAGGGACACTGAA. The chain is built from TRBV7-9 and TRBJ1-1; TRBD1 matches at 8 bases. The CDR3 extends 3 residues past the end of the read, so its final part is completed from the germline J gene. The germline V gene has CDR1 SEHNR and CDR2 FQNEAQ (reference sequence). With 6 bases clipped from V and 3 bases from J, the junction kept 3 bases outside the gene matches. CDR3 length equals 13 residues.

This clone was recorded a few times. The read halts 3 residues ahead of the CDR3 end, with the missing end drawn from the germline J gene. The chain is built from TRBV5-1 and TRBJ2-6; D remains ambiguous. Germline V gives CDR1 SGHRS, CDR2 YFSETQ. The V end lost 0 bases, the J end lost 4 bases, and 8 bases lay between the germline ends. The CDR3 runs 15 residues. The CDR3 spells CASSLERVGANVLTF. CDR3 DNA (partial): TGCGCCAGCAGCTTGGAACGGGTCGGGGCCAACGTC.

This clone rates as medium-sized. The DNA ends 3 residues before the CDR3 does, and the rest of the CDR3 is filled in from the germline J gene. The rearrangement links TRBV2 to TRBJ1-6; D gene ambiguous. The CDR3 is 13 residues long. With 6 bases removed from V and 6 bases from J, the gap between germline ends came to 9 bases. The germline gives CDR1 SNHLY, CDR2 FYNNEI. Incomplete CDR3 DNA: TGTGCCAGCAGACAAAACCTTAATTCACCC. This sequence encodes CASRQNLNSP. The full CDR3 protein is CASRQNLNSPLHF. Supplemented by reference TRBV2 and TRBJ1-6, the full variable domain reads EPEVTQTPSHQVTQMGQEVILRCVPISNHLYFYWYRQILGQKVEFLVSFYNNEISEKSEIFDDQFSVERPDGSNFTLKIRSTKLEDSAMYFCASRQNLNSPLHFGNGTRLTVT.

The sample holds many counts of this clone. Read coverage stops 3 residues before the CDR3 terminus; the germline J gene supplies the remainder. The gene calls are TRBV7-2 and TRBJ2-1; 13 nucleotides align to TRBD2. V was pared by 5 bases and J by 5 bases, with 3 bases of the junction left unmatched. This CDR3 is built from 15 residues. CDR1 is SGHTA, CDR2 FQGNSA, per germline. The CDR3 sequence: CASSPGLAGNNEQFF. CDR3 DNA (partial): TGTGCCAGCAGCCCGGGACTAGCGGGGAACAATGAG. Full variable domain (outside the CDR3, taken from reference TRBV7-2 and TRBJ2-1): GAGVSQSPSNKVTEKGKDVELRCDPISGHTALYWYRQSLGQGLEFLIYFQGNSAPDKSGLPSDRFSAERTGGSVSTLTIQRTQQEDSAVYLCASSPGLAGNNEQFFGPGTRLTVL.

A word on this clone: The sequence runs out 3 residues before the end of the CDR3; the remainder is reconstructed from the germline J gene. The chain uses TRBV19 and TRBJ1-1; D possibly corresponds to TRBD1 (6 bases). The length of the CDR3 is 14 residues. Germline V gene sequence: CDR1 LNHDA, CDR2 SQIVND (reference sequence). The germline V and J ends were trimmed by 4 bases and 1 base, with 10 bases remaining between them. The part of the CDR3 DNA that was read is TGTGCCAGTAGTAACCAACAGGGGAACACTGAA. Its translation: CASSNQQGNTE. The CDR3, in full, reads CASSNQQGNTEAFF.

The CDR3 bases that were read are TGCAGTGCTAGTGGCGCTAGCGGGAGGATGGAGACC. This gives the protein CSASGASGRMET. The whole CDR3 sequence is CSASGASGRMETQYF. The V and J genes are TRBV20-1 and TRBJ2-5, with TRBD2 matching 11 bases. With the read ending 3 residues before the CDR3 end, the germline J gene is used to fill in that end. The CDR3 loop spans 15 amino acids. V shed 3 bases, J shed 5 bases, and the junction held 8 bases outside the gene matches. Per germline, CDR1 DFQATT and CDR2 SNEGSKA (reference sequence).

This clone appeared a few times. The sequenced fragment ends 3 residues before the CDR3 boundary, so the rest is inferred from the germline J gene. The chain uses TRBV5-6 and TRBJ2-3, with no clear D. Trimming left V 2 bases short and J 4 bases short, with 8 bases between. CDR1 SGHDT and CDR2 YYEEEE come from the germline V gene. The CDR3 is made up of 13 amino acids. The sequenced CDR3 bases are TGTGCCAGCAGCTTAACTCTCCCAGATACG. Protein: CASSLTLPDT. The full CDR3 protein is CASSLTLPDTQYF.

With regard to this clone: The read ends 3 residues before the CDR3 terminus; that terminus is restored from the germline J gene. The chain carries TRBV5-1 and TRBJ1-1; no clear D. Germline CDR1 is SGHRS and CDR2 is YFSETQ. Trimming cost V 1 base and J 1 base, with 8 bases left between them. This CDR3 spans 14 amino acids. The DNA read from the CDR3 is TGCGCCAGCAGCTTGCGCGGCAAGAACACTGAA. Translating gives CASSLRGKNTE. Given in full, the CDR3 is CASSLRGKNTEAFF.

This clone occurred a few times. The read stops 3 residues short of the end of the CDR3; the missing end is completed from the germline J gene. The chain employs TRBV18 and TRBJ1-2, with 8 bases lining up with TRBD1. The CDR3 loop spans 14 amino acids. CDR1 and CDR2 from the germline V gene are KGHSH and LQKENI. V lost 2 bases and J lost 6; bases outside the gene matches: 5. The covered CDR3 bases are TGTGCCAGCTCACCAGGACAGGGAGGCGATGGC. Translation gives CASSPGQGGDG. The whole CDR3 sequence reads CASSPGQGGDGYTF.

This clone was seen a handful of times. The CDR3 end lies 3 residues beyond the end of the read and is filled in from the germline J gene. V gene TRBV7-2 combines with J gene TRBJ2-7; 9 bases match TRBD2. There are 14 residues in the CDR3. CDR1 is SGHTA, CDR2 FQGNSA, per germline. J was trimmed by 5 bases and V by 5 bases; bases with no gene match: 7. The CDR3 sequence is CASSHRTSDHEQYF. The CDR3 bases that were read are TGTGCCAGCAGCCATAGGACTAGCGACCACGAG. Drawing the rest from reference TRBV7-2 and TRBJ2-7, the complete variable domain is GAGVSQSPSNKVTEKGKDVELRCDPISGHTALYWYRQSLGQGLEFLIYFQGNSAPDKSGLPSDRFSAERTGGSVSTLTIQRTQQEDSAVYLCASSHRTSDHEQYFGPGTRLTVT.

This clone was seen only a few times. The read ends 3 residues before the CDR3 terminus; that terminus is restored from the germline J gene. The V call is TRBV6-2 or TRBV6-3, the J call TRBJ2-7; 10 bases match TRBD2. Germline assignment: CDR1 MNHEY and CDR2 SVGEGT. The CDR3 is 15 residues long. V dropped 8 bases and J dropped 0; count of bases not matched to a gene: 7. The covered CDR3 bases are TGTGCCAGCCTCCCCCGGACTAGCGGCTCCTACGAG. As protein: CASLPRTSGSYE. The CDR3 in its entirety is CASLPRTSGSYEQYF.

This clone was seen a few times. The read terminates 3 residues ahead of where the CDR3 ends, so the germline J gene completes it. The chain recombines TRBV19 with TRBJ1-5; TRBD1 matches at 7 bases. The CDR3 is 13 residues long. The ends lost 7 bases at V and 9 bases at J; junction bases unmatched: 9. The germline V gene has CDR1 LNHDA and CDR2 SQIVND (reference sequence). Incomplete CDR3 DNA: TGTGCCAGTACTGTCAACAGGGGAGGGCCC. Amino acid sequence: CASTVNRGGP. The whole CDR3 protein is CASTVNRGGPQHF.

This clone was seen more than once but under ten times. The DNA read from the CDR3 is TGTGCCAGTAGTACGGGGACAGGGTTCGGGTATAATTCACCC. Translating gives CASSTGTGFGYNSP. The full CDR3 reads CASSTGTGFGYNSPLHF. This chain uses TRBV19 with TRBJ1-6; 9 nucleotides align to TRBD1. The CDR3 end is not reached by the read, which stops 3 residues before it; the germline J gene fills it in. The J segment lost 4 bases and the V segment lost 4 bases, leaving 8 bases of the junction unmatched. Germline V gene sequence: CDR1 LNHDA, CDR2 SQIVND (reference sequence). The CDR3 spans 17 residues.

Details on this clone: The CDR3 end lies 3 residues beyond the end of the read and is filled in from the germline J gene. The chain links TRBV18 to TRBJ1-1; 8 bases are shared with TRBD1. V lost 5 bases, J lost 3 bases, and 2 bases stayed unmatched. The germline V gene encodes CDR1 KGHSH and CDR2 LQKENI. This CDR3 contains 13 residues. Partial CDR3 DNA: TGTGCCAGCTCAACAGGGGGAGACACTGAA. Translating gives CASSTGGDTE. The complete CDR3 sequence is CASSTGGDTEAFF.

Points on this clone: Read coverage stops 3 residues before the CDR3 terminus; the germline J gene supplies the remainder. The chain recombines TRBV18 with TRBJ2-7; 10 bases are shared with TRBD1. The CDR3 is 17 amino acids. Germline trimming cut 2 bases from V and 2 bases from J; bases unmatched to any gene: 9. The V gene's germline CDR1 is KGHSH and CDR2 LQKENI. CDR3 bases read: TGTGCCAGCTCACCAAACCAGCTAGGACAGGGGGCCTACGAG. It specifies CASSPNQLGQGAYE. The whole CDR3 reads CASSPNQLGQGAYEQYF. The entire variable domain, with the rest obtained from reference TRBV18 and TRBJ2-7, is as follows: NAGVMQNPRHLVRRRGQEARLRCSPMKGHSHVYWYRQLPEEGLKFMVYLQKENIIDESGMPKERFSAEFPKEGPSILRIQQVVRGDSAAYFCASSPNQLGQGAYEQYFGPGTRLTVT.

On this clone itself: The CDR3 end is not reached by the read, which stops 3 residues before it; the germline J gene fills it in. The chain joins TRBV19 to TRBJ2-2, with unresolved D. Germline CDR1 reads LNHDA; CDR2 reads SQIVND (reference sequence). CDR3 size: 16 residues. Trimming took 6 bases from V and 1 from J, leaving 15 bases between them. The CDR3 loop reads CASRIRGVQNTGELFF. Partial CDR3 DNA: TGTGCCAGTAGAATCCGCGGAGTGCAGAACACCGGGGAG.